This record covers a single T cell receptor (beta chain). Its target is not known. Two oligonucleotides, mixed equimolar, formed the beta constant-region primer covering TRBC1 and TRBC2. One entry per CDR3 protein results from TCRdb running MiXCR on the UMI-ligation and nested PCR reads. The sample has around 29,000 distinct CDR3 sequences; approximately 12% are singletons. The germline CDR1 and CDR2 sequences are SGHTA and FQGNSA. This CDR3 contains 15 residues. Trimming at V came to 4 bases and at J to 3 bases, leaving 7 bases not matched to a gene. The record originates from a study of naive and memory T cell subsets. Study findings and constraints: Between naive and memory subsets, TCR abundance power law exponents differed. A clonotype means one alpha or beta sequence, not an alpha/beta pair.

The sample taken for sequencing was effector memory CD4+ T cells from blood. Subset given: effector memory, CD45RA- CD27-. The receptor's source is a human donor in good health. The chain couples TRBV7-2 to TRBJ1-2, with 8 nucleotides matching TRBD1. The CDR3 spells CASSSYRGGYYGYTF. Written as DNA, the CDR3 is TGTGCCAGCAGCTCCTACAGGGGGGGGTACTATGGCTACACCTTC.